This TCR beta chain was recorded in a study of cytomegalovirus exposure and HLA in healthy donors. Study summary: Findings of an earlier analysis included some 120 million unique TCR beta sequences from 200 million or so T cells.

CDR1 MDHEN and CDR2 SYDVKM come from the germline V gene. The CDR3 has 15 residues. V lost 2 bases and J 0 bases, leaving 10 bases between the germline ends. The PCR had 60 Vbeta and 13 Jbeta primers. TCRdb keeps only in-frame clones here, not all; method: immunoSEQ multiplex PCR. The sample contains around 180,000 clones, roughly 86% of which appear only once. Sequencing was carried out using PBMCs. J is TRBJ1-1 and V is TRBV28; D gene uncertain. The source is a young woman in good health and CMV-seronegative. The DNA of the CDR3 is TGTGCCAGCAGTTTAAACTACGGCTTGAACACTGAAGCTTTCTTT. Translated, it gives CASSLNYGLNTEAFF.